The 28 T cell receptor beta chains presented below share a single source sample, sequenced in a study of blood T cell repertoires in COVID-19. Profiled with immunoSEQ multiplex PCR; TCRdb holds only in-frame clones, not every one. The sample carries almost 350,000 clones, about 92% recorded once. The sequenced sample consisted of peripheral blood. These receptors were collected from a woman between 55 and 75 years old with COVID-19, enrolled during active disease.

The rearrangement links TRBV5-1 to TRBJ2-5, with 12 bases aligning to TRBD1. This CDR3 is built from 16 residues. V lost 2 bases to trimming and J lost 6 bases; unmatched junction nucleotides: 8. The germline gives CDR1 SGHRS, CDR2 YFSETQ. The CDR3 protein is CASSFSGTGGGKTQYF. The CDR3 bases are TGCGCCAGCAGCTTCTCCGGGACAGGGGGCGGGAAGACCCAGTACTTC.

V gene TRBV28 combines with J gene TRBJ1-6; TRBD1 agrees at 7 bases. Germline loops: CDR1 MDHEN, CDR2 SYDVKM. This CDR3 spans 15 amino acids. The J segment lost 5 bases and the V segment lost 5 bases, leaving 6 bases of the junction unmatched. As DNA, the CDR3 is TGTGCCAGCAGTCGACGGGACAGAGATAATTCACCCCTCCACTTT. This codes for CASSRRDRDNSPLHF.

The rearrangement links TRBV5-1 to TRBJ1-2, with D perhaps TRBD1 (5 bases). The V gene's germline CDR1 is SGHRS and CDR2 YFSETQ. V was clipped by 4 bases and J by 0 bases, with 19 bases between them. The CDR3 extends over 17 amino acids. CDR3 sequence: CASSPFTWGGTNYGYTF. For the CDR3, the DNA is TGCGCCAGCAGCCCTTTCACGTGGGGGGGTACTAACTATGGCTACACCTTC.

The CDR3 loop is CASSLQGKGEQYF. Written as DNA, the CDR3 is TGTGCCAGCAGCTTACAGGGGAAGGGCGAGCAGTACTTC. The V gene is TRBV13, the J gene TRBJ2-7, with D perhaps matching TRBD1 (6 bases). Deletions cut 2 bases from V and 6 bases from J, with 11 bases between. Germline loops: CDR1 PRHDT, CDR2 FYEKMQ (reference sequence). The CDR3 is made up of 13 amino acids.

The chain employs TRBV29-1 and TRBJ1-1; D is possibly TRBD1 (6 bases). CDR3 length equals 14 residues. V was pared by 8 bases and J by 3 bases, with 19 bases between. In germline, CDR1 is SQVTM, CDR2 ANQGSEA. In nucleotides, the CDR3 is TGCAGCCACGGCGGGGGGGCGCGTCACACTGAAGCTTTCTTT. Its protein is CSHGGGARHTEAFF. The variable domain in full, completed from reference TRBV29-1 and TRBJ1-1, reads SAVISQKPSRDICQRGTSLTIQCQVDSQVTMMFWYRQQPGQSLTLIATANQGSEATYESGFVIDKFPISRPNLTFSTLTVSNMSPEDSSIYLCSHGGGARHTEAFFGQGTRLTVV.

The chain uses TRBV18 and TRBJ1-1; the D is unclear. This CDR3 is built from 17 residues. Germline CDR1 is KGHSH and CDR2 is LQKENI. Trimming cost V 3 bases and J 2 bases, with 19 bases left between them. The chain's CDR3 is CASSPYSDGVSNTEAFF. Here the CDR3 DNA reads TGTGCCAGCTCACCTTATTCGGACGGGGTAAGCAACACTGAAGCTTTCTTT.

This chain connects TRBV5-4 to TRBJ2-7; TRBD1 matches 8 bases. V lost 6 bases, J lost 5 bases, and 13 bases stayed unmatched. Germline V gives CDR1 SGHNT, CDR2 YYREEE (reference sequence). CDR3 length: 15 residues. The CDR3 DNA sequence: TGTGCCAGCACCATAGGGCAGGGGGCTTTTAACGAGCAGTACTTC. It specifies CASTIGQGAFNEQYF. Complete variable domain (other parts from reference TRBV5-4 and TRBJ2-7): ETGVTQSPTHLIKTRGQQVTLRCSSQSGHNTVSWYQQALGQGPQFIFQYYREEENGRGNFPPRFSGLQFPNYSSELNVNALELDDSALYLCASTIGQGAFNEQYFGPGTRLTVT.

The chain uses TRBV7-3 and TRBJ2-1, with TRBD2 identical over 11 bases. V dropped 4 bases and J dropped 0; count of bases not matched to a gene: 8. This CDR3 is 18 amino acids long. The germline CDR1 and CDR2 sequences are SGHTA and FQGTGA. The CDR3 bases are TGTGCCAGCAGCTCTAGCGGGGGGAGAGCCATCTCCTACAATGAGCAGTTCTTC. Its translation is CASSSSGGRAISYNEQFF.

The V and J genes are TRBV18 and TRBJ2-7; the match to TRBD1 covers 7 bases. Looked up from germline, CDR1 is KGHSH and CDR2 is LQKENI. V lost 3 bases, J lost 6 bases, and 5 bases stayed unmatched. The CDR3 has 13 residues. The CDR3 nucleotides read TGTGCCAGCTCACCCGGGACAGCCGGCGAGCAGTACTTC. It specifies CASSPGTAGEQYF.

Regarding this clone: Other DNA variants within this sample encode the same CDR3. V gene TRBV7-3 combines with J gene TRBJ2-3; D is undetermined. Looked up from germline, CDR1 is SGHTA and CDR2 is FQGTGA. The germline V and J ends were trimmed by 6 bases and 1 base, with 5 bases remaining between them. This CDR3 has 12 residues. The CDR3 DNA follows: TGTGCCAGCAGTCCGGGCACAGATACGCAGTATTTT. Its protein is CASSPGTDTQYF.

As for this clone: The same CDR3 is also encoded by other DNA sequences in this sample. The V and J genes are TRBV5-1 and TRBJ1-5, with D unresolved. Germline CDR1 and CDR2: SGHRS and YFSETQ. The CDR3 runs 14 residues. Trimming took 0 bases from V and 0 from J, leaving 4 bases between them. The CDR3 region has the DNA TGCGCCAGCAGCTTGGACGGTAGCAATCAGCCCCAGCATTTT. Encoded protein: CASSLDGSNQPQHF.

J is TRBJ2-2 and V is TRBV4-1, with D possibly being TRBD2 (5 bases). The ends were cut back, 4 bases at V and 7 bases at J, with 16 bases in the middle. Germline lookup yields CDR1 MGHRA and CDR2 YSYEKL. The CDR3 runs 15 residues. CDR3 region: CASSRASGGSGELFF. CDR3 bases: TGCGCCAGCAGCCGAGCAAGCGGAGGCAGCGGGGAGCTGTTTTTT.

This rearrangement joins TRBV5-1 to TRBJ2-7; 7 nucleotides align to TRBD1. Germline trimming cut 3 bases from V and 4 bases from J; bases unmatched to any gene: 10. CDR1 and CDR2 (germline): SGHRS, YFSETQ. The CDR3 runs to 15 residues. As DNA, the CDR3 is TGCGCCAGCAGCTCCGTAGGGACAGCCCAATACGAGCAGTACTTC. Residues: CASSSVGTAQYEQYF. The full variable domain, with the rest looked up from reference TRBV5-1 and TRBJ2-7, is KAGVTQTPRYLIKTRGQQVTLSCSPISGHRSVSWYQQTPGQGLQFLFEYFSETQRNKGNFPGRFSGRQFSNSRSEMNVSTLELGDSALYLCASSSVGTAQYEQYFGPGTRLTVT.

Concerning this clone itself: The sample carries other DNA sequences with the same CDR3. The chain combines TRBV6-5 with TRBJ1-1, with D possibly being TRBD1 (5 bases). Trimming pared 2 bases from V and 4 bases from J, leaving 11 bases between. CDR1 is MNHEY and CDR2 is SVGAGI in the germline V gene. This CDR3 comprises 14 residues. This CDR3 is CASSYAGGSTEAFF. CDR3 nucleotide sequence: TGTGCCAGCAGTTACGCTGGGGGGAGCACTGAAGCTTTCTTT.

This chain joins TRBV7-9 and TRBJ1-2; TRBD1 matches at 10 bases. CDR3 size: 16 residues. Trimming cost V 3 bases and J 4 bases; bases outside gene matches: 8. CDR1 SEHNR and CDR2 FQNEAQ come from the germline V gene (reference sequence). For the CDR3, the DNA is TGTGCCAGCAGCTTCCCAACCCGGGACAGGGGCTATGGCTACACCTTC. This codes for CASSFPTRDRGYGYTF.

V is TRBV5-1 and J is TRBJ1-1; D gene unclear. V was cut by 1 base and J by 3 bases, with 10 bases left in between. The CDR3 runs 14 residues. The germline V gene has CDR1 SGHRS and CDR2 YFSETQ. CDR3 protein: CASSLPGTYTEAFF. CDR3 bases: TGCGCCAGCAGCTTGCCGGGAACTTACACTGAAGCTTTCTTT. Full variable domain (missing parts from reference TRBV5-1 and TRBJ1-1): KAGVTQTPRYLIKTRGQQVTLSCSPISGHRSVSWYQQTPGQGLQFLFEYFSETQRNKGNFPGRFSGRQFSNSRSEMNVSTLELGDSALYLCASSLPGTYTEAFFGQGTRLTVV.

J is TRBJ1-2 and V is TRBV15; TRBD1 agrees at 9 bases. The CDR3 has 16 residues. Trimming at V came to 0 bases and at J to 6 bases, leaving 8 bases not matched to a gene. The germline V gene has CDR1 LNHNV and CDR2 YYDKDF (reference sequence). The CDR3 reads CATSRDWDRVGNGYTF. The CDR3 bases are TGTGCCACCAGCAGAGATTGGGACAGGGTAGGGAATGGCTACACCTTC.

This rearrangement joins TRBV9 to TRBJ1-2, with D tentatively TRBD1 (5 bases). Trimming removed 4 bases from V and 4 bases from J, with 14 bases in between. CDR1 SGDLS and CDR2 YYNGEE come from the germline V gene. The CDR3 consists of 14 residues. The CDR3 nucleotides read TGTGCCAGCAGCACCATCTCAGGGATCTATGGCTACACCTTC. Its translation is CASSTISGIYGYTF.

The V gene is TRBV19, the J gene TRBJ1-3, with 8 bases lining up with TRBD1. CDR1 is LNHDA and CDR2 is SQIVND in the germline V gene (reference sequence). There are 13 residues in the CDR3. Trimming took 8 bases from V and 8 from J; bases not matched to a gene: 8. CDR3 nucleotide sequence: TGTGCCAGTCCGGACAGGGAGGAGGACACCATATATTTT. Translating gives CASPDREEDTIYF.

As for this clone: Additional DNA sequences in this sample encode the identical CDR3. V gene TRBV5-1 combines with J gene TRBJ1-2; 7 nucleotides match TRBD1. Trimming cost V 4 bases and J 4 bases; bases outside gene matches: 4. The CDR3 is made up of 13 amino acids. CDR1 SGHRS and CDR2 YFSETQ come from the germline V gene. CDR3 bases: TGCGCCAGCAGCCCGGGACAGACCTATGGCTACACCTTC. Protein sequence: CASSPGQTYGYTF.

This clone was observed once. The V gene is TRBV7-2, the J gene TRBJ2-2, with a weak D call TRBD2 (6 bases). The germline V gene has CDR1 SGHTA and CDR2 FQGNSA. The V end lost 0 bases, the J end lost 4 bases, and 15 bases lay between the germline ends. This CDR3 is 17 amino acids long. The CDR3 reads CASSLAVGWGGTGELFF. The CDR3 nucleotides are TGTGCCAGCAGCTTAGCGGTGGGGTGGGGAGGCACCGGGGAGCTGTTTTTT.

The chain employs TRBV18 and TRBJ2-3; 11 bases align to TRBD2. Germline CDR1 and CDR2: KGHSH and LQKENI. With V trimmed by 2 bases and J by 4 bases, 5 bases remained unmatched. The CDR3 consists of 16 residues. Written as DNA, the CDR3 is TGTGCCAGCTCACCAAGACTAGCGGGAATAGCAGATACGCAGTATTTT. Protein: CASSPRLAGIADTQYF. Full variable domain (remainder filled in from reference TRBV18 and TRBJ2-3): NAGVMQNPRHLVRRRGQEARLRCSPMKGHSHVYWYRQLPEEGLKFMVYLQKENIIDESGMPKERFSAEFPKEGPSILRIQQVVRGDSAAYFCASSPRLAGIADTQYFGPGTRLTVL.

Written as DNA, the CDR3 is TGTGCCAGCAGCTTGGAGTACAGGGATCCCGGGGAGCTGTTTTTT. Residues: CASSLEYRDPGELFF. The chain recombines TRBV5-6 with TRBJ2-2, with D perhaps TRBD1 (6 bases). Trimming stripped 0 bases from V and 6 bases from J, with 12 bases between. Germline CDR1 and CDR2: SGHDT and YYEEEE. This CDR3 is built from 15 residues.

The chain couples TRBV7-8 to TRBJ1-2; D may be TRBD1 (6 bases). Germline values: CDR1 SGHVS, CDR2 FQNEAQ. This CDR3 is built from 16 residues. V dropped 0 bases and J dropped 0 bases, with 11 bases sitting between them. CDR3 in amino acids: CASSLAIAGANYGYTF. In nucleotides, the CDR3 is TGTGCCAGCAGCTTAGCGATCGCAGGGGCTAACTATGGCTACACCTTC.

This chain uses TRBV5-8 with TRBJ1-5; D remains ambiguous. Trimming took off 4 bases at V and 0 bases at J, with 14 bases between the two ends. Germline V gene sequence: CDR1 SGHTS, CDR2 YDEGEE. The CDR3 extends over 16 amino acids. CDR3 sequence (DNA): TGTGCCAGCAGCAGCGGGCTTACAAATAGCAATCAGCCCCAGCATTTT. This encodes CASSSGLTNSNQPQHF.

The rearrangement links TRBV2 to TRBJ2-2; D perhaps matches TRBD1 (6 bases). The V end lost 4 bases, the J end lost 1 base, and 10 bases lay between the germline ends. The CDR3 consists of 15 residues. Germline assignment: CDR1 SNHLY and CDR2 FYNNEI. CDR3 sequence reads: CASSGVQGNTGELFF. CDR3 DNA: TGTGCCAGCAGTGGTGTACAGGGGAACACCGGGGAGCTGTTTTTT.

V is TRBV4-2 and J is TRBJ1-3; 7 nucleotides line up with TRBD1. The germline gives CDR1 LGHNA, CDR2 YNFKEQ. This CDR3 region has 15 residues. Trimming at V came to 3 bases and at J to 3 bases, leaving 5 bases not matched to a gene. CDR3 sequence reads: CASSHEQGSGNTIYF. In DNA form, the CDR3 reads TGTGCCAGCAGCCATGAACAGGGGAGTGGAAACACCATATATTTT.

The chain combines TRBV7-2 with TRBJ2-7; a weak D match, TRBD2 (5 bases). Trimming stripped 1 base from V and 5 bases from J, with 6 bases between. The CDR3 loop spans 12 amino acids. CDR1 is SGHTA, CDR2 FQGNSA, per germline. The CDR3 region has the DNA TGTGCCAGCAGCTTAGGAGGGCACGAGCAGTACTTC. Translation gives CASSLGGHEQYF. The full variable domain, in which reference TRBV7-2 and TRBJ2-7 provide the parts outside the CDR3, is GAGVSQSPSNKVTEKGKDVELRCDPISGHTALYWYRQSLGQGLEFLIYFQGNSAPDKSGLPSDRFSAERTGGSVSTLTIQRTQQEDSAVYLCASSLGGHEQYFGPGTRLTVT.